Listed below are T cell receptor beta chains from one sample, sequenced in a study of cytomegalovirus exposure and HLA in healthy donors. Sequenced by immunoSEQ multiplex PCR; TCRdb stores in-frame clones only, minus some. The sample has some 170,000 clones, around nine tenths seen once. Specimen: PBMCs. These receptors were taken from a man younger than 35 in good health and CMV-seropositive. Each CDR3 is given with its conserved first and last residue. D genes are given only for firm matches. The size of a clone is reported for some rows only, either as once, few or many, or as a class for expanded clones.

d_call: TRBD1
v_call: TRBV4-3
clone_size: .
j_call: TRBJ2-1
cdr3_nt: TGCGCCAGCAGCCAGGTTTGGGCAACGGGACAGAGCTCCTACAATGAGCAGTTCTTC
cdr3_aa: CASSQVWATGQSSYNEQFF

d_call: .
v_call: TRBV18
clone_size: .
j_call: TRBJ1-2
cdr3_nt: TGTGCCAGCTCACCAGATAAGGTCGGAGGGGTTTATGGCTACACCTTC
cdr3_aa: CASSPDKVGGVYGYTF

d_call: .
v_call: TRBV7-3
clone_size: .
j_call: TRBJ1-1
cdr3_nt: TGTGCCAGCAGCTTATTGGGACAGAACACTGAAGCTTTCTTT
cdr3_aa: CASSLLGQNTEAFF

d_call: .
v_call: TRBV19
clone_size: .
j_call: TRBJ1-5
cdr3_nt: TGTGCCAGTAGGCTATTTGCCAGGGGTGGCAATCAGCCCCAGCATTTT
cdr3_aa: CASRLFARGGNQPQHF

d_call: .
v_call: TRBV2
clone_size: .
j_call: TRBJ2-1
cdr3_nt: TGTGCCAGCAAAGGGCAGCGGTCGGTAGAGCAGTTCTTC
cdr3_aa: CASKGQRSVEQFF

d_call: TRBD1
v_call: TRBV7-2
clone_size: .
j_call: TRBJ1-1
cdr3_nt: TGTGCCAGCAGCTTAGCGGGACAGGGTTATGAAGCTTTCTTT
cdr3_aa: CASSLAGQGYEAFF

d_call: TRBD1
v_call: TRBV9
clone_size: .
j_call: TRBJ2-2
cdr3_nt: TGTGCCAGCAGCCCCCGAACCGGGACAGGGCTGATTTTGAACACCGGGGAGCTGTTTTTT
cdr3_aa: CASSPRTGTGLILNTGELFF

d_call: TRBD2
v_call: TRBV4-1
clone_size: .
j_call: TRBJ2-1
cdr3_nt: TGCGCCAGCAGCCAAGACCCTCCAGCGGGAGGCTACAATGAGCAGTTCTTC
cdr3_aa: CASSQDPPAGGYNEQFF

d_call: .
v_call: TRBV5-1
clone_size: .
j_call: TRBJ1-1
cdr3_nt: TGCGCCAGCAGCTTGGTCACAGCAAACACTGAAGCTTTCTTT
cdr3_aa: CASSLVTANTEAFF

d_call: TRBD1
v_call: TRBV18
clone_size: .
j_call: TRBJ2-2
cdr3_nt: TGTGCCAGCTCACGGACCGGGACAGGGGACCCCGGGGAGCTGTTTTTT
cdr3_aa: CASSRTGTGDPGELFF

d_call: TRBD1
v_call: TRBV7-9
clone_size: .
j_call: TRBJ2-5
cdr3_nt: TGTGCCAGCAGCTTGAGACAGGGTGGGGAGACCCAGTACTTC
cdr3_aa: CASSLRQGGETQYF

d_call: TRBD2
v_call: TRBV5-1
clone_size: .
j_call: TRBJ2-1
cdr3_nt: TGCGCCAGCAGGACTAGCGGGGGAGAGGATGAGCAGTTCTTC
cdr3_aa: CASRTSGGEDEQFF

d_call: .
v_call: TRBV6-5
clone_size: .
j_call: TRBJ2-3
cdr3_nt: TGTGCCAGCAGTTACCGAACAGGGATCACAGATACGCAGTATTTT
cdr3_aa: CASSYRTGITDTQYF

d_call: .
v_call: TRBV30
clone_size: .
j_call: TRBJ1-4
cdr3_nt: TGTGCCTGGAATCGGGATTCGGACAATGAAAAACTGTTTTTT
cdr3_aa: CAWNRDSDNEKLFF

d_call: .
v_call: TRBV30
clone_size: .
j_call: TRBJ1-2
cdr3_nt: TGTGCCTGGAGTGTACAATACTATGGCTACACCTTC
cdr3_aa: CAWSVQYYGYTF

d_call: .
v_call: TRBV18
clone_size: few
j_call: TRBJ2-7
cdr3_nt: TGTGCCAGCTCACCGGCAGGGAACGTATACGAGCAGTACTTC
cdr3_aa: CASSPAGNVYEQYF

d_call: TRBD1
v_call: TRBV23-1
clone_size: .
j_call: TRBJ1-1
cdr3_nt: TGCGCCTCCTTCACGTGGGGGACAGGGAGGTCCACTGAAGCTTTCTTT
cdr3_aa: CASFTWGTGRSTEAFF

d_call: .
v_call: TRBV19
clone_size: .
j_call: TRBJ1-2
cdr3_nt: TGTGCCAGTAGCAGGGACATGGGCTACACCTTC
cdr3_aa: CASSRDMGYTF

d_call: TRBD1
v_call: TRBV5-4
clone_size: .
j_call: TRBJ1-4
cdr3_nt: TGTGCCAGCAGCCCGGGGACAGATGAAAAACTGTTTTTT
cdr3_aa: CASSPGTDEKLFF

d_call: .
v_call: TRBV5-1
clone_size: .
j_call: TRBJ2-1
cdr3_nt: TGCGCCAGCAGCTTGGATCCACAAGGGCGGGGCTACAATGAGCAGTTCTTC
cdr3_aa: CASSLDPQGRGYNEQFF

d_call: .
v_call: TRBV10-3
clone_size: once
j_call: TRBJ2-5
cdr3_nt: TGTGCCATCAGTTCTCCGGGGAGGGGGGAGACCCAGTACTTC
cdr3_aa: CAISSPGRGETQYF

d_call: TRBD1
v_call: TRBV9
clone_size: .
j_call: TRBJ2-3
cdr3_nt: TGTGCCAGCAGCGTAGTAGGGGGGGGACAGGGGGCCAGCACAGATACGCAGTATTTT
cdr3_aa: CASSVVGGGQGASTDTQYF

d_call: TRBD1
v_call: TRBV19
clone_size: .
j_call: TRBJ1-5
cdr3_nt: TGTGCCAGTAGTACCCCCGGGCAGGGGGATAGGAATCAGCCCCAGCATTTT
cdr3_aa: CASSTPGQGDRNQPQHF

d_call: .
v_call: TRBV11-3
clone_size: .
j_call: TRBJ1-5
cdr3_nt: TGTGCCAGCAGTGTCCGGAGAAATCAGCCCCAGCATTTT
cdr3_aa: CASSVRRNQPQHF

d_call: .
v_call: TRBV20-1
clone_size: .
j_call: TRBJ1-2
cdr3_nt: TGCAGTGCCTCGAAAGGGCGGGGCACCTTC
cdr3_aa: CSASKGRGTF

d_call: .
v_call: TRBV7-2
clone_size: .
j_call: TRBJ2-1
cdr3_nt: TGTGCCAGCACCGTGCGGACCAATCGGGAGGAGCAGTTCTTC
cdr3_aa: CASTVRTNREEQFF

d_call: TRBD2
v_call: TRBV15
clone_size: once
j_call: TRBJ2-5
cdr3_nt: TGTGCCACCAGCAGGCTAGCGGGAGGGCCAGGAAAGACCCAGTACTTC
cdr3_aa: CATSRLAGGPGKTQYF

d_call: .
v_call: TRBV28
clone_size: few
j_call: TRBJ1-1
cdr3_nt: TGTGCCAGCAGAGACCTAGTCCCGAGAGCTTTCTTT
cdr3_aa: CASRDLVPRAFF

d_call: .
v_call: TRBV7-2
clone_size: .
j_call: TRBJ2-2
cdr3_nt: TGTGCCAGCAGCTTAGCAGTTAGGAGTTACACCGGGGAGCTGTTTTTT
cdr3_aa: CASSLAVRSYTGELFF

d_call: .
v_call: TRBV5-1
clone_size: once
j_call: TRBJ2-2
cdr3_nt: TGCGCCAGCAGCACGGCCGGGGAGCTGTTTTTT
cdr3_aa: CASSTAGELFF

d_call: .
v_call: TRBV7-2
clone_size: .
j_call: TRBJ2-1
cdr3_nt: TGTGCCAGCAGCCCCAAGCGTAATGAGCAGTTCTTC
cdr3_aa: CASSPKRNEQFF